The T cell receptor (beta chain) under discussion was sequenced for a study of CD8 T cells in ankylosing spondylitis. Broader study findings: In peripheral blood, disease-linked CD8+ clones occurred at relatively low frequencies. The study looked at matched synovial fluid samples from ankylosing spondylitis patients. Disease-linked clones were reported to be significantly enriched there. Previous work reported some of these motif variants in the synovial fluid and blood of reactive arthritis.

This clonotype was seen at least ten times. The antigen is unknown. Trimming at V came to 8 bases and at J to 4 bases, leaving 13 bases not matched to a gene. This CDR3 has 16 amino acids. The germline CDR1 and CDR2 sequences are DFQATT and SNEGSKA (reference sequence). Via MiXCR, TCRdb re-called the 5' RACE reads, giving one row per CDR3 protein. Among around 250,000 distinct CDR3 sequences, approximately 12% were seen once, and the ten largest hold roughly 6.8%. Sequencing used blood, either unsorted or a sorted T cell fraction (not recorded which). This chain uses TRBV20-1 with TRBJ2-1, with 11 positions matching TRBD1. This clonotype originated in a male donor with ankylosing spondylitis or in good health (not recorded which). The DNA of the CDR3 is TGCAGTACCCCGGCCGGACAGGGGGCTTTGTACAATGAGCAGTTCTTC. It specifies CSTPAGQGALYNEQFF.